This entry lists 10 T cell receptor delta chains sequenced from one sample in a study of γδ T cells in repeated Plasmodium falciparum infection. Gammadelta T cells were flow-sorted from PBMC into Vgamma9/Vdelta2+ and Vdelta2-negative populations for bulk analysis. TCRdb re-identified clones in the multiplex PCR reads via CATT. This table holds 45,000 to 60,000 delta-chain clones, about 2% found once. Sequencing was carried out using gamma-delta T cells from blood. These receptors were obtained from a pool of human donors (malaria-infected and uninfected, not separated).

This clone was picked up a small number of times. A read error is the likely source, as a far larger clone sits one nucleotide away. Other DNA sequences from this sample encode an identical CDR3 as well. The V gene is TRDV3, the J gene TRDJ1; 8 nucleotides align to TRDD3. Because TCRdb records no J gene, it was assigned here through a match of the DNA to germline. This CDR3 region has 15 residues. Germline CDR1 TVYSNPD, CDR2 GDNSRS (reference sequence). The CDR3 loop reads CAFQGWGRYTDKLIF. Written as DNA, the CDR3 is TGTGCCTTTCAAGGCTGGGGGAGGTACACTGATAAACTCATCTTT.

This clone showed up many times. The protein that TCRdb holds for this DNA derives from a much larger clone and differs from the translated DNA at residue 5, which likely indicates a read error; the protein shown here is translated from the DNA. V is TRDV1 and J is TRDJ1; no firm D call. This CDR3 comprises 12 residues. With 4 bases removed from V and 9 bases from J, the gap between germline ends came to 12 bases. CDR1 is TSWWSYY and CDR2 is QGS in the germline V gene. The CDR3 protein is CALGGPRGELIF. CDR3 nucleotides: TGTGCTCTTGGGGGACCCCGAGGCGAACTCATCTTT.

This clone occurred many times. A far larger clone is a single base away, which makes a read error likely. This specimen includes other DNA sequences encoding the same CDR3. V and J are TRDV3 and TRDJ1; possibly TRDD3 for D (9 bases). CDR3 size: 22 residues. Trimming left V 3 bases short and J 0 bases short, with 38 bases between. Germline values: CDR1 TVYSNPD, CDR2 GDNSRS (reference sequence). In DNA form, the CDR3 reads TGTGCCTTCAAGGCCTTCCTAGATTTTATTTACTGGGGGACGTCGTACACCGATAAACTCATCTTT. Protein sequence: CAFKAFLDFIYWGTSYTDKLIF.

Of note for this clone: A far more abundant clone sits one base away, making this likely a read error. This CDR3 is also generated by other DNA sequences in the sample. The V gene corresponds to TRDV1; no J gene was called; the table calls TRDD3, which could not be checked here. Germline V gene lookup returns CDR1 TSWWSYY and CDR2 QGS. This CDR3 is built from 20 residues. The CDR3 region has the DNA TGTGCTCTTGGGGAAACTCGACCGTACTGGGGGAACCCACACACCGATAAACTCATCTTC. Translated, it gives CALGETRPYWGNPHTDKLIF.

This clone was seen a handful of times. The protein given by TCRdb reflects a much larger clone and differs at residue 4 from this DNA's translation, likely from a read error; the protein shown is the DNA's translation. The chain carries TRDV3 and TRDJ1, with TRDD3 matching over 12 bases. V shed 0 bases and J 8 bases; nucleotides not matched to a gene: 37. The CDR3 runs to 24 residues. Germline V gene sequence: CDR1 TVYSNPD, CDR2 GDNSRS (reference sequence). The DNA of the CDR3 is TGTGCCTTTAGGGGGGGACCTTCCGCCGGTATAAAAACTCCCGTATACTGGGGGATACAAAAACTCATCTTT. Translated: CAFRGGPSAGIKTPVYWGIQKLIF.

To note about this clone: A far larger clone is just one base off, so this is likely a read error. Other DNA sequences in the same sample also yield this CDR3. This chain joins TRDV1 and TRDJ1; 7 bases are shared with TRDD3. Matching the DNA to germline supplied the J gene, which TCRdb does not give. The CDR3 is 23 residues long. The J segment lost 0 bases and the V segment lost 2 bases, leaving 27 bases of the junction unmatched. The germline V gene has CDR1 TSWWSYY and CDR2 QGS. The DNA of the CDR3 is TGTGCTCTTGGGGAAAAACACCACCCCTACCTAACTGGGGATCCATACCACACCGATAAACTCATCTTT. Protein: CALGEKHHPYLTGDPYHTDKLIF.

This clone was detected a few times. One base separates it from a far larger clone, so it is likely a read error. This specimen includes other DNA sequences encoding the same CDR3. The V call is TRDV1, the J call TRDJ1; D might be TRDD3 (6 bases). TCRdb lists no J gene, so it was determined here by aligning the DNA to germline. Germline lookup yields CDR1 TSWWSYY and CDR2 QGS. Trimming removed 3 bases at V and 0 bases at J, with 35 bases between. The CDR3 is 23 amino acids. The CDR3 region is CALGDRGGFLFGGPTRYTDKLIF. The CDR3 DNA is TGTGCTCTTGGGGACCGGGGAGGGTTCCTCTTTGGGGGTCCCACCAGGTACACCGATAAACTCATCTTT.

On this clone itself: TCRdb assigns this DNA the protein of a much larger clone, which departs from its translation at residue 9; this likely reflects a read error, and the protein shown comes from translating the DNA. The chain uses TRDV1 and TRDJ1; 7 positions agree with TRDD3. Germline trimming cut 0 bases from V and 0 bases from J; bases unmatched to any gene: 22. CDR1 TSWWSYY and CDR2 QGS come from the germline V gene. This CDR3 comprises 22 residues. CDR3 region: CALGELKWHEGTGDLYTDKLIF. The CDR3 bases are TGTGCTCTTGGGGAACTAAAGTGGCACGAAGGTACTGGGGACCTGTACACCGATAAACTCATCTTT.

With regard to this clone: TCRdb attributes to this sequence the protein of a much larger clone, which differs from the DNA translation at residue 6; a read error is likely, and the protein displayed is translated from the DNA. V is TRDV1 and J is TRDJ1; the D is unclear. The J gene was missing in TCRdb and was found by matching the end of the DNA to germline. Germline assignment: CDR1 TSWWSYY and CDR2 QGS. The V gene lost 1 base and the J gene lost 0 bases, with 30 bases spanning the gap. The CDR3 consists of 22 residues. The CDR3 coding sequence is TGTGCTCTTGGGGAACCTACCGAGTGGCACCGCCGAAAGGGGTTCCACACCGATAAACTCATCTTT. Its translation is CALGEPTEWHRRKGFHTDKLIF.

Turning to this clone: This DNA's translation differs at residue 10 from TCRdb's protein, which comes from a much larger clone; a read error is likely, and the protein shown is translated from the DNA. This chain links TRDV1 with TRDJ2; 8 bases align to TRDD3. Germline V CDR1 and CDR2: TSWWSYY, QGS. J was trimmed by 6 bases and V by 1 base; bases with no gene match: 7. This CDR3 region has 16 residues. The CDR3 sequence: CALGERGIRSAAQLFF. The CDR3 coding sequence is TGTGCTCTTGGGGAACGAGGGATACGTTCAGCAGCACAACTCTTCTTT.